This paragraph reports one T cell receptor (beta chain). The protocol was immunoSEQ multiplex PCR, while the TCRdb copy is restricted to in-frame clones and leaves out a portion. The repertoire has under 80,000 clones, roughly 86% of them found once; the top ten carry over 0.65%. The data derive from a study of OX40 agonist ivuxolimab in advanced cancers. CDR3 size: 16 residues. The germline V and J ends were trimmed by 5 bases and 0 bases, with 13 bases remaining between them. The germline CDR1 and CDR2 sequences are SEHNR and FQNEAQ (reference sequence). The chain carries TRBV7-9 and TRBJ1-4; weak D call: TRBD1 (5 bases). This sequence was found in an adult with an advanced solid tumor such as melanoma, head and neck, liver or kidney cancer. The sequenced sample was CD4+ or CD8+ T cells sorted from blood, obtained in a trial of the OX40 agonist ivuxolimab. Here the CDR3 DNA reads TGTGCCAGCAGCGCGGACAACCTTGCAACTAATGAAAAACTGTTTTTT. Protein sequence: CASSADNLATNEKLFF. Variable domain in full (rest from reference TRBV7-9 and TRBJ1-4): DTGVSQNPRHKITKRGQNVTFRCDPISEHNRLYWYRQTLGQGPEFLTYFQNEAQLEKSRLLSDRFSAERPKGSFSTLEIQRTEQGDSAMYLCASSADNLATNEKLFFGSGTQLSVL.